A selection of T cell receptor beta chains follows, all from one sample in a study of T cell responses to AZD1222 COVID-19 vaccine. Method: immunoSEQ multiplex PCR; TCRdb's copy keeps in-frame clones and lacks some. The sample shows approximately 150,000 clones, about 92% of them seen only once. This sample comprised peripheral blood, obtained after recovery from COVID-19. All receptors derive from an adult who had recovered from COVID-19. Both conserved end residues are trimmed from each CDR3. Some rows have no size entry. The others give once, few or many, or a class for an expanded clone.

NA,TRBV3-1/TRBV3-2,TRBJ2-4,ASSPRLLLAKNIQY
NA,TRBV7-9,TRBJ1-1,ASSLETPNTEAF
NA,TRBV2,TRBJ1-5,ASSETRTGINQPQH
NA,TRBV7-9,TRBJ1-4,ASSLIGGRAKLF
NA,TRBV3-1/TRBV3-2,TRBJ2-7,ASSQDGVRGQY
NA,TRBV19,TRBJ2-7,ASSYGAVSYEQY
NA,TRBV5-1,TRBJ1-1,ASSGLTGGITEAF
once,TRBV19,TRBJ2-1,ASRGALAGALDEQF
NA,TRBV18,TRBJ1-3,ASSPNQGSGVSGNTIY
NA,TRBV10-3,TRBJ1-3,AISESRGQGNTIY
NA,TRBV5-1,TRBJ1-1,ASSLDGQSEAF
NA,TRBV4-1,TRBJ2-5,ASSRVAGGRRQETQY
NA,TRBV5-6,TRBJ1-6,ASSFTDRDNSPLH
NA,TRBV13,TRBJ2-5,ASSNEGTSGSGETQY
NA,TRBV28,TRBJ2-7,ASRPTGWAYEQY
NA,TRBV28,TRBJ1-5,ASRTSGDQPQH
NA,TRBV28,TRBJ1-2,ASSTSSIRGGNKGGYT
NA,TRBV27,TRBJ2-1,ASSPQGGYNEQF
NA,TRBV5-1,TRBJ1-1,ASSLSRPTEAF
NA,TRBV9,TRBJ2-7,ASAQGGRNEQY
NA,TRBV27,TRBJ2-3,ASTPRGATVDTDTQY
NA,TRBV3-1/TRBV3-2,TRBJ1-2,ASSHSGGRSLYYT
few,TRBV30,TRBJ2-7,ACRGSYEQY
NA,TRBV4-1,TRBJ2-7,ASSPRGASGSYEQY
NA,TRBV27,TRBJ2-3,ASSLNLFERTDTQY
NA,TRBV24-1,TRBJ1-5,ATSHFSNQPQH
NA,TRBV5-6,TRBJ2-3,ASSAKGRVTDTQY
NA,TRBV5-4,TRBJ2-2,ASSLPGADTGELF
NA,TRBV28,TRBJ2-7,ASSLVGTGRYEQY